This paragraph reports one T cell receptor beta chain. Its target is not known. The CDR3 extends over 20 amino acids. These data come from a study of early T cells in non-severe SARS-CoV-2 infection. On the study more broadly: RNA in bulk from unsorted whole blood was sequenced, and chains were unpaired.

Findings of the study overall: The study's VDJdb matching favored anti-spike CD8 responses and missed private and CD4 specificities.

Researchers tagged individual cDNA molecules with unique molecular identifiers. TCRdb re-called the 5' RACE reads with MiXCR, one entry per CDR3 protein. This sample has 97,000 or so distinct CDR3 sequences; more than 9.5% occur once, and the top ten carry around 4.6%. The sample here was whole blood, taken at baseline. The clonotype comes from an adult who was a healthcare worker with PCR-confirmed SARS-CoV-2 infection or an uninfected control (not recorded which). The rearrangement uses TRBV21-1 and TRBJ2-1; TRBD2 was called by the table and not checked on the DNA. TRBV21-1 is described as a pseudogene. CDR3: CASSKECRTSGSRSYNEQFF. CDR3 DNA: TGTGCCAGCAGCAAAGAATGTAGGACTAGCGGGAGTCGGTCCTACAATGAGCAGTTCTTC.